The 16 T cell receptor beta chains in this list originate from one sample, sequenced in a study of blood T cell repertoires in COVID-19. Profiling relied on immunoSEQ multiplex PCR, and the TCRdb table lists in-frame clones only, not all of them. The table includes 65,000 to 70,000 clones, 87% detected once. Sequenced input: peripheral blood. The receptors come from a man aged 50-59 years with active COVID-19.

The chain has TRBV6-5 and TRBJ2-7; D is perhaps TRBD2 (5 bases). Germline loops: CDR1 MNHEY, CDR2 SVGAGI. This CDR3 comprises 14 residues. V was pared by 6 bases and J by 3 bases, with 15 bases between. The CDR3 loop reads CASSWGTGIYEQYF. In DNA form, the CDR3 reads TGTGCCAGCAGCTGGGGAACGGGAATCTACGAGCAGTACTTC.

The chain has TRBV5-1 and TRBJ2-1; 7 nucleotides align to TRBD1. The CDR3 sequence is 14 residues long. Per germline, CDR1 SGHRS and CDR2 YFSETQ. V lost 6 bases, J lost 5 bases, and 8 bases stayed unmatched. The CDR3 sequence: CASTGRGGNNEQFF. In DNA form, the CDR3 reads TGCGCCAGCACTGGGAGAGGGGGCAACAATGAGCAGTTCTTC.

This clone has a single count. This rearrangement joins TRBV6-5 to TRBJ2-1; TRBD2 matches 12 bases. The CDR3 totals 15 residues. The germline CDR1 and CDR2 sequences are MNHEY and SVGAGI. V lost 4 bases and J lost 7; bases outside the gene matches: 5. The chain's CDR3 is CASSSPTSGRNEQFF. CDR3 in DNA: TGTGCCAGCAGTTCGCCGACTAGCGGGAGAAATGAGCAGTTCTTC.

The rearrangement joins TRBV19 to TRBJ1-5; TRBD1 might be the D (5 bases). The ends were cut back, 1 base at V and 6 bases at J, with 10 bases in the middle. The CDR3 sequence is 14 residues long. In germline, CDR1 is LNHDA, CDR2 SQIVND (reference sequence). The CDR3 reads CASSIGGTGQPQHF. The CDR3 DNA follows: TGTGCCAGTAGTATAGGAGGGACTGGTCAGCCCCAGCATTTT.

The chain is built from TRBV25-1 and TRBJ1-3, with 9 nucleotides matching TRBD1. The junction had 9 bases not matched to a gene; V was cut back by 9 bases and J by 3 bases. In germline, CDR1 is MGHDK, CDR2 SYGVNS. CDR3 length: 15 residues. The CDR3, as DNA: TGTGCCAGTACCCCGGGGACAGGGTTTGGAAACACCATATATTTT. Protein sequence: CASTPGTGFGNTIYF.

This chain uses TRBV27 with TRBJ2-3, with D unclear. V lost 0 bases and J lost 1, with 8 bases in between. The CDR3 covers 15 residues. Looked up from germline, CDR1 is MNHEY and CDR2 is SMNVEV (reference sequence). CDR3 in DNA: TGTGCCAGCAGTTTATCGAAGAGCCGCACAGATACGCAGTATTTT. This codes for CASSLSKSRTDTQYF.

The chain uses TRBV11-3 and TRBJ2-5; the match to TRBD2 covers 10 bases. V shed 1 base and J 5 bases; nucleotides not matched to a gene: 7. The CDR3 length is 16 residues. Germline CDR1 and CDR2: SGHNT and YENEEA. This chain's CDR3 is CASSLGHSGRPETQYF. CDR3 in DNA: TGTGCCAGCAGCTTAGGGCATAGCGGGAGGCCCGAGACCCAGTACTTC.

V is TRBV7-2 and J is TRBJ2-1, with D possibly matching TRBD1 (6 bases). V lost 7 bases to trimming and J lost 7 bases, with 20 bases between them. Germline V gives CDR1 SGHTA, CDR2 FQGNSA. The CDR3 consists of 15 residues. The CDR3 sequence: CASNSGGERVNEQFF. The CDR3 DNA sequence: TGTGCCAGCAATAGTGGGGGCGAGAGGGTAAATGAGCAGTTCTTC.

This clone was observed once. The genes are TRBV9 and TRBJ2-1; 7 bases match TRBD2. The V and J ends lost 3 bases and 4 bases, in that order; junction bases with no gene match: 4. The CDR3 contains 14 residues. Germline assignment: CDR1 SGDLS and CDR2 YYNGEE. CDR3 in amino acids: CASSAAGVYNEQFF. The CDR3 DNA reads TGTGCCAGCAGCGCGGCGGGAGTTTACAATGAGCAGTTCTTC. Full variable domain (outside the CDR3, taken from reference TRBV9 and TRBJ2-1): DSGVTQTPKHLITATGQRVTLRCSPRSGDLSVYWYQQSLDQGLQFLIQYYNGEERAKGNILERFSAQQFPDLHSELNLSSLELGDSALYFCASSAAGVYNEQFFGPGTRLTVL.

The rearrangement links TRBV18 to TRBJ2-1; 13 nucleotides agree with TRBD2. J lost 3 bases, V lost 0 bases, and 5 bases had no gene match. CDR3 length equals 18 residues. Germline-derived CDR1 and CDR2 are KGHSH and LQKENI. In DNA, the CDR3 is TGTGCCAGCTCACCACCTGGACTAGCGGGAGCACGCTACAATGAGCAGTTCTTC. It translates to CASSPPGLAGARYNEQFF.

This chain joins TRBV2 and TRBJ2-7; 12 nucleotides match TRBD1. The CDR3 extends over 13 amino acids. The germline V gene has CDR1 SNHLY and CDR2 FYNNEI. V was pared by 7 bases and J by 9 bases, with 7 bases of the junction left unmatched. The CDR3 is CASNMGQGARQYF. Here the CDR3 DNA reads TGTGCCAGCAATATGGGACAGGGGGCGAGGCAGTACTTC. Variable domain in full (rest from reference TRBV2 and TRBJ2-7): EPEVTQTPSHQVTQMGQEVILRCVPISNHLYFYWYRQILGQKVEFLVSFYNNEISEKSEIFDDQFSVERPDGSNFTLKIRSTKLEDSAMYFCASNMGQGARQYFGPGTRLTVT.

The rearrangement joins TRBV28 to TRBJ2-1, with TRBD2 identical over 7 bases. V lost 4 bases, J lost 8 bases, and 14 bases stayed unmatched. The CDR3 consists of 16 residues. Germline lookup yields CDR1 MDHEN and CDR2 SYDVKM. The CDR3 DNA sequence: TGTGCCAGCAGTTCCCCCGGGGCGGGAGCGGCGGATGAGCAGTTCTTC. Protein product: CASSSPGAGAADEQFF.

The rearrangement links TRBV9 to TRBJ2-3; 10 nucleotides align to TRBD1. The CDR3 sequence is 17 residues long. V lost 0 bases, J lost 5 bases, and 9 bases stayed unmatched. Germline CDR1 reads SGDLS; CDR2 reads YYNGEE. The CDR3: CASSVAPPGQGIDTQYF. The CDR3 DNA sequence: TGTGCCAGCAGCGTAGCCCCTCCGGGACAGGGGATAGATACGCAGTATTTT.

The CDR3 DNA sequence: TGTGCCACCAGTGACTCAATCACAGGGGGCGCAGGTGGCTACACCTTC. Protein product: CATSDSITGGAGGYTF. The rearrangement uses TRBV24-1 and TRBJ1-2; TRBD1 matches at 9 bases. This CDR3 comprises 16 residues. The germline V gene encodes CDR1 KGHDR and CDR2 SFDVKD. With 4 bases clipped from V and 7 bases from J, the junction kept 12 bases outside the gene matches.

The chain is built from TRBV6-5 and TRBJ2-7, with D tentatively TRBD1 (6 bases). Trimming shortened V by 2 bases and J by 7 bases, and 12 bases separated the two germline ends. CDR1 and CDR2 from the germline V gene are MNHEY and SVGAGI. The CDR3 totals 13 residues. The CDR3 DNA is TGTGCCAGCAGTTACGCCGGACAGTTAGAGCAGTACTTC. Translated, it gives CASSYAGQLEQYF.

This CDR3 is CASSLTRTSGIDTQYF. The CDR3, as DNA: TGTGCCAGCAGCCTCACCCGGACTAGCGGAATAGATACGCAGTATTTT. The genes are TRBV7-9 and TRBJ2-3; 10 nucleotides match TRBD2. Germline V gene data show CDR1 as SEHNR and CDR2 as FQNEAQ (reference sequence). CDR3 length: 16 residues. V lost 5 bases to trimming and J lost 5 bases; unmatched junction nucleotides: 10.